Below are 23 T cell receptor beta chains sequenced from a single sample in a study of T-cell memory formation after mild COVID-19. TCRdb reprocessed the 5' RACE reads with MiXCR, giving one entry per CDR3 protein. Of roughly 370,000 distinct CDR3 sequences in the sample, more than 15% were seen once. The specimen was PBMCs or a T cell subset sorted from them (not recorded which). Receptors originate from a man aged 18 to 35 who had mild COVID-19 (a few samples of this study predate the infection). Cell type and time point are not known.

In its sample, this clonotype was seen a few times. The chain combines TRBV4-2 with TRBJ2-2; the D call may be TRBD1 or TRBD2 (6 bases each). The CDR3 is 19 residues long. Deletions cut 1 base from V and 1 base from J, with 19 bases between. CDR1 and CDR2 from the germline V gene are LGHNA and YNFKEQ. CDR3 sequence (DNA): TGTGCCAGCAGCCAAGCGGGGGCTTGGGGATCTCTGAACACCGGGGAGCTGTTTTTT. Translated, it gives CASSQAGAWGSLNTGELFF.

At least ten counts were recorded for this clonotype. This chain links TRBV4-2 with TRBJ2-7, with 8 bases lining up with TRBD2. The CDR3 extends over 16 amino acids. The germline V gene has CDR1 LGHNA and CDR2 YNFKEQ. The V and J ends lost 0 bases and 4 bases, in that order; junction bases with no gene match: 8. CDR3 protein: CASSQDLGGGTYEQYF. CDR3 sequence (DNA): TGTGCCAGCAGCCAAGATCTGGGCGGGGGGACTTACGAGCAGTACTTC.

The CDR3 region has the DNA TGTGCCAGCAGCTTAGCCGGCGGTGTTGGTCAGCCCCAGCATTTT. Translation: CASSLAGGVGQPQHF. The rearrangement joins TRBV7-8 to TRBJ1-5; D remains unclear. The CDR3 runs to 15 residues. Germline V gene lookup returns CDR1 SGHVS and CDR2 FQNEAQ. The V end lost 0 bases, the J end lost 6 bases, and 12 bases lay between the germline ends. The full variable domain, in which reference TRBV7-8 and TRBJ1-5 provide the parts outside the CDR3, is GAGVSQSPRYKVAKRGQDVALRCDPISGHVSLFWYQQALGQGPEFLTYFQNEAQLDKSGLPSDRFFAERPEGSVSTLKIQRTQQEDSAVYLCASSLAGGVGQPQHFGDGTRLSIL.

This clonotype was counted between two and nine times. This chain joins TRBV4-2 and TRBJ2-3; D gene ambiguous. Between the trimmed V and J ends, which lost 1 base and 6 bases, there was a span of 20 bases. The CDR3 loop spans 17 amino acids. In germline, CDR1 is LGHNA, CDR2 YNFKEQ. CDR3 sequence: CASSQVALASPSDTQYF. Here the CDR3 DNA reads TGTGCCAGCAGCCAAGTCGCACTTGCGTCACCTTCCGATACGCAGTATTTT.

This clonotype was picked up many times. This chain links TRBV7-2 with TRBJ2-7, with D unclear. Germline lookup yields CDR1 SGHTA and CDR2 FQGNSA. The CDR3 spans 13 residues. Trimming shortened V by 3 bases and J by 1 base, and 7 bases separated the two germline ends. The CDR3: CASSFTSSYEQYV. Written as DNA, the CDR3 is TGTGCCAGCAGCTTTACCTCATCCTACGAGCAGTACGTC.

The chain joins TRBV20-1 to TRBJ2-3, with D unclear. The germline V gene encodes CDR1 DFQATT and CDR2 SNEGSKA (reference sequence). The CDR3 runs 12 residues. V gave up 4 bases and J gave up 0 bases, with 5 bases separating them. CDR3 region: CSATSSTDTQYF. CDR3 in DNA: TGCAGTGCTACCAGTAGCACAGATACGCAGTATTTT.

There are many counts of this clonotype. The V gene is TRBV20-1, the J gene TRBJ2-3; TRBD2 agrees at 7 bases. Trimming at V came to 5 bases and at J to 0 bases, leaving 5 bases not matched to a gene. Germline lookup yields CDR1 DFQATT and CDR2 SNEGSKA (reference sequence). The CDR3 has 14 amino acids. CDR3 residues: CSAGSGVSTDTQYF. The CDR3 DNA follows: TGCAGTGCTGGGAGCGGGGTTAGCACAGATACGCAGTATTTT.

In its sample, this clonotype was seen many times. The CDR3 DNA sequence: TGTGCCAGCAAAAAAGGGCAGGGGCCCTCCTACGAGCAGTACTTC. Protein: CASKKGQGPSYEQYF. The chain combines TRBV27 with TRBJ2-7; tentatively, D is TRBD1 (6 bases). V dropped 7 bases and J dropped 0 bases, with 16 bases sitting between them. The CDR3 has 15 residues. Germline V gene data show CDR1 as MNHEY and CDR2 as SMNVEV (reference sequence).

This clonotype appeared a few times. The V call is TRBV9, the J call TRBJ2-2, with TRBD1 matching over 10 bases. The trim removed 4 bases at V and 3 bases at J, leaving 6 bases unmatched. Germline CDR1 and CDR2: SGDLS and YYNGEE. The CDR3 covers 16 residues. The CDR3: CASSPRDRGHTGELFF. The CDR3 coding sequence is TGTGCCAGCAGCCCCCGGGACAGGGGTCACACCGGGGAGCTGTTTTTT.

This clonotype has just a few counts. V is TRBV7-9 and J is TRBJ1-6; 7 bases agree with TRBD1. J was trimmed by 7 bases and V by 10 bases; bases with no gene match: 10. Germline V gene data show CDR1 as SEHNR and CDR2 as FQNEAQ (reference sequence). The CDR3 runs 14 residues. The CDR3 here is CATRPGTENSPLHF. The CDR3 bases are TGTGCCACAAGACCCGGGACAGAAAATTCACCCCTCCACTTT.

The chain has TRBV7-2 and TRBJ1-2, with unresolved D. Per germline, CDR1 SGHTA and CDR2 FQGNSA. CDR3 length: 13 amino acids. Deletions cut 2 bases from V and 4 bases from J, with 8 bases between. The CDR3 bases are TGTGCCAGCAGCTTAACAGCCCTCTATGGCTACACCTTC. Its protein is CASSLTALYGYTF.

This clonotype appeared a few times. This chain's CDR3 is CASSLGPLRVGEKLFF. As DNA, the CDR3 is TGCGCCAGCAGCCTCGGTCCCCTCAGGGTGGGTGAAAAACTGTTTTTT. J is TRBJ1-4 and V is TRBV4-1; TRBD1 might be the D (5 bases). CDR1 MGHRA and CDR2 YSYEKL come from the germline V gene. This CDR3 spans 16 amino acids. Trimming removed 4 bases at V and 7 bases at J, with 19 bases between.

This clonotype has just a few counts. J is TRBJ1-6 and V is TRBV7-2; TRBD1 is a possible D gene (5 bases). Trimming removed 8 bases from V and 9 bases from J, with 14 bases in between. Germline lookup yields CDR1 SGHTA and CDR2 FQGNSA. This CDR3 is 13 amino acids long. The CDR3 nucleotides read TGTGCCAGCCGGGGCACGGGAGGTTCACCCCTCCACTTT. Its protein is CASRGTGGSPLHF. The full variable domain, its missing parts supplied by reference TRBV7-2 and TRBJ1-6, is GAGVSQSPSNKVTEKGKDVELRCDPISGHTALYWYRQSLGQGLEFLIYFQGNSAPDKSGLPSDRFSAERTGGSVSTLTIQRTQQEDSAVYLCASRGTGGSPLHFGNGTRLTVT.

The rearrangement joins TRBV7-9 to TRBJ2-3, with D possibly called TRBD1 or TRBD2 (6 bases each). Germline V gives CDR1 SEHNR, CDR2 FQNEAQ (reference sequence). CDR3 length equals 17 residues. Between the trimmed V and J ends, which lost 7 bases and 0 bases, there was a span of 20 bases. In DNA, the CDR3 is TGTGCCAGCACCGGATGGGGCTCGGGGGCTAGCACAGATACGCAGTATTTT. Its protein product is CASTGWGSGASTDTQYF. The variable domain in full, completed from reference TRBV7-9 and TRBJ2-3, reads DTGVSQNPRHKITKRGQNVTFRCDPISEHNRLYWYRQTLGQGPEFLTYFQNEAQLEKSRLLSDRFSAERPKGSFSTLEIQRTEQGDSAMYLCASTGWGSGASTDTQYFGPGTRLTVL.

This clonotype came up many times. The J gene is TRBJ1-2, the V gene TRBV19, with D maybe TRBD1 (6 bases). Deletions cut 6 bases from V and 4 bases from J, with 15 bases between. The CDR3 is 14 amino acids. Per germline, CDR1 LNHDA and CDR2 SQIVND (reference sequence). The CDR3 here is CASSPDSRPYGYTF. In DNA, the CDR3 is TGTGCCAGTAGCCCGGACAGTCGCCCCTATGGCTACACCTTC.

This rearrangement joins TRBV7-2 to TRBJ2-5, with 7 bases fitting TRBD1. V dropped 5 bases and J dropped 10; count of bases not matched to a gene: 4. This CDR3 is built from 11 residues. Germline loops: CDR1 SGHTA, CDR2 FQGNSA. The CDR3 is CASSPQGIQYF. CDR3 DNA: TGTGCCAGCAGCCCACAGGGGATCCAGTACTTC.

This clonotype turned up a few times. The chain recombines TRBV14 with TRBJ2-1; 8 bases align to TRBD2. The trim removed 0 bases at V and 8 bases at J, leaving 3 bases unmatched. This CDR3 has 14 residues. CDR1 and CDR2 (germline): SGHDN, FVKESK. The CDR3: CASSQDPGGYEQFF. For the CDR3, the DNA is TGTGCCAGCAGCCAAGACCCGGGGGGGTATGAGCAGTTCTTC.

The chain is built from TRBV19 and TRBJ1-1; 8 bases match TRBD1. This CDR3 has 16 residues. The J segment lost 1 base and the V segment lost 6 bases, leaving 10 bases of the junction unmatched. Germline V gene data show CDR1 as LNHDA and CDR2 as SQIVND (reference sequence). This CDR3 reads CASRAGGASWNTEAFF. CDR3 sequence (DNA): TGTGCCAGTAGGGCAGGGGGCGCATCCTGGAACACTGAAGCTTTCTTT.

The CDR3 DNA follows: TGTGCCAGCACCGCCCCTGAGGGGGTGAGGGAGCTGTTTTTT. Its translation: CASTAPEGVRELFF. This chain joins TRBV2 and TRBJ2-2, with D possibly being TRBD1 (6 bases). V lost 7 bases, J lost 9 bases, and 18 bases lay in between. There are 14 residues in the CDR3. Germline loops: CDR1 SNHLY, CDR2 FYNNEI.

In its sample, this clonotype was seen a few times. The chain has TRBV6-2 or TRBV6-3 and TRBJ1-1; D is unclear. The CDR3 extends over 13 amino acids. Germline V gives CDR1 MNHEY, CDR2 SVGEGT. V lost 6 bases and J lost 1, with 9 bases in between. This CDR3 is CASRNDGNTEAFF. The CDR3 coding sequence is TGTGCCAGCAGAAATGACGGGAACACTGAAGCTTTCTTT.

This chain connects TRBV6-5 to TRBJ1-5, with a possible D match to TRBD1 (5 bases). There are 13 residues in the CDR3. Germline V gene data show CDR1 as MNHEY and CDR2 as SVGAGI. The V end was cut by 11 bases, the J end by 6 bases, with 17 bases between. The CDR3 protein is CASTETLSQPQHF. The CDR3 DNA reads as TGTGCCTCGACAGAGACCCTGTCTCAGCCCCAGCATTTT.

The V call is TRBV12-3 or TRBV12-4, the J call TRBJ2-6; unclear D gene. CDR3 length equals 17 residues. Trimming cost V 5 bases and J 0 bases, with 14 bases left between them. CDR3 bases: TGTGCCAGCAGTCCGGGTCTCATTCTCTCTGGGGCCAACGTCCTGACTTTC. It codes for CASSPGLILSGANVLTF.

This clonotype was counted ten times or more. This sequence joins TRBV20-1 and TRBJ2-5; no clear D gene. The CDR3 contains 14 residues. With 0 bases removed from V and 5 bases from J, the gap between germline ends came to 13 bases. Per germline, CDR1 DFQATT and CDR2 SNEGSKA (reference sequence). This chain's CDR3 is CSAREGRAGETQYF. The CDR3 DNA is TGCAGTGCTAGAGAAGGACGGGCCGGGGAGACCCAGTACTTC.